This TCR beta chain was captured by sequencing in a study of vaccination and CD4 T cells after COVID-19. The Oncomine TCR Beta short-read assay sequenced DNA from cultured CD4+ T cells. TCRdb independently ran MiXCR on the PCR reads; one entry per CDR3 protein. Counted here are 15,000 to 25,000 distinct CDR3 sequences, 48% occurring once; the ten biggest clones make up around 2.6%. Regarding this clonotype: Its antigen remains unknown.

Treatment defined: roughly 10-day PBMC culture with coronavirus spike peptide pools or control peptides (ViraFEST assay). The source material was CD4+ T cells from blood, cultured in vitro, sampled after SARS-CoV-2 vaccination. This clonotype originated in a human donor who had recovered from COVID-19.

The CDR3 reads CASSYRAPLPNEKLFF. The DNA for the CDR3 is TGTGCCAGTAGTTACAGGGCCCCGTTGCCTAATGAAAAACTGTTTTTT. V is TRBV19 and J is TRBJ1-4; D might be TRBD1 (6 bases). V lost 5 bases and J 3 bases, leaving 16 bases between the germline ends. Germline CDR1 LNHDA, CDR2 SQIVND (reference sequence). The CDR3 spans 16 residues.